The clone carrying this T cell receptor beta chain has more than one count but fewer than ten. The data belong to a study of blood T cells in healthy people across ages. A second PCR of 7 to 11 cycles used a sample-barcoded 5' primer and a J-beta primer mix. MiXCR was run by TCRdb on the 5' RACE reads, yielding one entry per CDR3 protein. Altogether roughly 1.7 million distinct CDR3 sequences are present, around 35% being singletons, with the ten largest covering approximately 10%. Germline CDR1 is SGHAT and CDR2 is FQDESV (reference sequence). This CDR3 contains 14 residues. The sample taken for sequencing was blood. The clonotype comes from a woman in her 30s in good health. The chain carries TRBV11-1 and TRBJ2-4; 8 nucleotides match TRBD1. Gene TRBJ2-7 matches the end of the DNA better, so the J call may be wrong. This chain's CDR3 is CASSPGQVYDEQYF. Written as DNA, the CDR3 is TGTGCCAGCAGCCCGGGACAGGTTTATGACGAGCAGTACTTC.